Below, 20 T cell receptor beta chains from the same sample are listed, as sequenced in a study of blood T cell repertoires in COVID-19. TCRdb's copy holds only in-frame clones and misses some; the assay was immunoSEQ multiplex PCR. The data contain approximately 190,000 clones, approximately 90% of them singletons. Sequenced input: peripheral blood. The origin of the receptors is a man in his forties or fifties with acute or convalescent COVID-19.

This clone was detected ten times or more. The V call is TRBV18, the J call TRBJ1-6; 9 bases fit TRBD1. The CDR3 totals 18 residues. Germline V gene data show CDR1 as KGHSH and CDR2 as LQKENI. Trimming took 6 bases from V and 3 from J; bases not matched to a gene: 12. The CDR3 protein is CASSAPRTGADYNSPLHF. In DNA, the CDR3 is TGTGCCAGCTCTGCGCCGCGGACAGGGGCAGACTATAATTCACCCCTCCACTTT. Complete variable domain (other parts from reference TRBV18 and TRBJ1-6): NAGVMQNPRHLVRRRGQEARLRCSPMKGHSHVYWYRQLPEEGLKFMVYLQKENIIDESGMPKERFSAEFPKEGPSILRIQQVVRGDSAAYFCASSAPRTGADYNSPLHFGNGTRLTVT.

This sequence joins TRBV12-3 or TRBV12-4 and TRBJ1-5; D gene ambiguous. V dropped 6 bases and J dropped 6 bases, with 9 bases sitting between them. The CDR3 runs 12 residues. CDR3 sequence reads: CASRRPFQPQHF. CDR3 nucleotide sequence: TGTGCCAGCAGGCGTCCCTTTCAGCCCCAGCATTTT.

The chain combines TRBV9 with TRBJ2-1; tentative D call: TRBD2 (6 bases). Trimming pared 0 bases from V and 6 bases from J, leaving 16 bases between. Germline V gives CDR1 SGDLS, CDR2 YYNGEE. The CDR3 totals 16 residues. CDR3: CASSVGWEAFGNEQFF. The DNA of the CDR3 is TGTGCCAGCAGCGTAGGATGGGAGGCGTTTGGCAATGAGCAGTTCTTC.

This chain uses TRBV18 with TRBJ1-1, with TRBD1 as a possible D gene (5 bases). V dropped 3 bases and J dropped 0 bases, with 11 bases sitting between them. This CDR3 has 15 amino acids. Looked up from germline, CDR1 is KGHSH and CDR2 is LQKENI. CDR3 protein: CASSPVTAMNTEAFF. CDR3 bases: TGTGCCAGCTCACCCGTGACAGCGATGAACACTGAAGCTTTCTTT.

The CDR3: CASSPSQGTTEAFF. The CDR3 region has the DNA TGTGCCAGCAGCCCCTCACAGGGAACCACTGAAGCTTTCTTT. V usage is TRBV6-5 and J usage is TRBJ1-1, with a possible D match to TRBD1 (6 bases). Germline CDR1 and CDR2: MNHEY and SVGAGI. The CDR3 loop spans 14 amino acids. V lost 6 bases, J lost 4 bases, and 15 bases lay in between.

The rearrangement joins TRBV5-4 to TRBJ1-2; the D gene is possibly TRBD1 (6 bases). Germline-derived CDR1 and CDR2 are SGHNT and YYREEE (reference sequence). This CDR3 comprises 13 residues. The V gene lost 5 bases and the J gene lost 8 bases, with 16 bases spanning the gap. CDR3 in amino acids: CASRKQGTTGYTF. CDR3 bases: TGTGCCAGCAGGAAACAGGGTACAACCGGCTACACCTTC.

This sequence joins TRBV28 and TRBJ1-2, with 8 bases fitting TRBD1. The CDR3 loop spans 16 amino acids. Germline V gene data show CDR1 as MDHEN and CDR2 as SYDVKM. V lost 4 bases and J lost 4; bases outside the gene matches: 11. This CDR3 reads CASSWPYGTGPYGYTF. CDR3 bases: TGTGCCAGCAGTTGGCCATATGGGACAGGACCCTATGGCTACACCTTC.

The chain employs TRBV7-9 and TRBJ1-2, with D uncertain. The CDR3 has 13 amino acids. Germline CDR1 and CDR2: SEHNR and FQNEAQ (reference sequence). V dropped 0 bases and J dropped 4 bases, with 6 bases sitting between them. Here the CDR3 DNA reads TGTGCCAGCAGCTTAGCCACGGGCTATGGCTACACCTTC. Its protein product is CASSLATGYGYTF. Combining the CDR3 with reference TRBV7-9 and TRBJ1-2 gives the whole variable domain DTGVSQNPRHKITKRGQNVTFRCDPISEHNRLYWYRQTLGQGPEFLTYFQNEAQLEKSRLLSDRFSAERPKGSFSTLEIQRTEQGDSAMYLCASSLATGYGYTFGSGTRLTVV.

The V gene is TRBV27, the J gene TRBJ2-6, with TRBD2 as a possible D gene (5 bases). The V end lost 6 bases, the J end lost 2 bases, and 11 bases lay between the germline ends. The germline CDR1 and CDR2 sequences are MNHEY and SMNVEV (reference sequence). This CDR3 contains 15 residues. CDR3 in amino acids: CASSGGSAGANVLTF. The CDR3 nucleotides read TGTGCCAGCAGCGGAGGTTCTGCTGGGGCCAACGTCCTGACTTTC.

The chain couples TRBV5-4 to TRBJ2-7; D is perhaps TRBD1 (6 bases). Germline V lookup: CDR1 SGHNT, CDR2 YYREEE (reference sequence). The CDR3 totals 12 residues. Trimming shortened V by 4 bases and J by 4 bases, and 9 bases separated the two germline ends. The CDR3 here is CASSRDRYEQYV. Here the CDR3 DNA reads TGTGCCAGCAGCCGCGACAGGTACGAGCAGTACGTC.

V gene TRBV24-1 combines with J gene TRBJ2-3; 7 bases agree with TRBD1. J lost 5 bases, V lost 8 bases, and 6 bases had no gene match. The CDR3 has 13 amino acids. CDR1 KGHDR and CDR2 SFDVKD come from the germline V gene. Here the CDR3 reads CATKRGLEDTQYF. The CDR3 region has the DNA TGTGCCACCAAAAGGGGGCTGGAAGATACGCAGTATTTT.

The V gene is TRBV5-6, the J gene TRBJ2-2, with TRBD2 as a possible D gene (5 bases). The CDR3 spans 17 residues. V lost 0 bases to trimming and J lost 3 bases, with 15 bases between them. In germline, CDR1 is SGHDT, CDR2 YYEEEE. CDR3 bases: TGTGCCAGCAGCTTGGATCGTACTAGAACTTACACCGGGGAGCTGTTTTTT. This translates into CASSLDRTRTYTGELFF.

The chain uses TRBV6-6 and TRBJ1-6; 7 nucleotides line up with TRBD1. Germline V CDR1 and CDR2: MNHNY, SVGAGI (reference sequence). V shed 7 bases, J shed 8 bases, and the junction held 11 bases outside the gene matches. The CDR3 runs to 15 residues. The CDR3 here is CASTKLAGGDSPLHF. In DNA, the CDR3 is TGTGCCAGCACGAAGTTGGCAGGGGGTGATTCACCCCTCCACTTT.

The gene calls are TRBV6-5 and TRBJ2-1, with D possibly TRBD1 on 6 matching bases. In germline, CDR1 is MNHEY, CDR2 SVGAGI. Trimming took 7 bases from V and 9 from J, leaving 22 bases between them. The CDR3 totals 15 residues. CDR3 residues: CASTPGRPEGGEQFF. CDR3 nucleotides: TGTGCCAGCACCCCGGGCCGTCCAGAAGGGGGTGAGCAGTTCTTC.

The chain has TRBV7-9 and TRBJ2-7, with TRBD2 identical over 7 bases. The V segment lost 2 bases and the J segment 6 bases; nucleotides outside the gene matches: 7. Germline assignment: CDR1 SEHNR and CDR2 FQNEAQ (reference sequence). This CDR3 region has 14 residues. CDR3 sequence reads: CASSLSWTSSEQYF. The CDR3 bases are TGTGCCAGCAGCTTATCTTGGACTAGTAGCGAGCAGTACTTC.

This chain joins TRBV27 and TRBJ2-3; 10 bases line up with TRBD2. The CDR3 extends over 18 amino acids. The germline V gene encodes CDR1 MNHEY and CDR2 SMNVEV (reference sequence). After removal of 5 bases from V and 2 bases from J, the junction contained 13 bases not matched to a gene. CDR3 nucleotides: TGTGCCAGCAGTCCTGGTCCCGGGACTAGCGAGATCACAGATACGCAGTATTTT. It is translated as CASSPGPGTSEITDTQYF.

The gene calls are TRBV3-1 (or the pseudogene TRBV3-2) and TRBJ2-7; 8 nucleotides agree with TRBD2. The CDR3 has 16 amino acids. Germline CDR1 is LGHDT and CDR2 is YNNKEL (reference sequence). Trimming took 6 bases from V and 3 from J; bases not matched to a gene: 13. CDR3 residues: CASSPRTGTRIYEQYF. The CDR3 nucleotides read TGTGCCAGCAGTCCTAGGACCGGGACTAGAATCTACGAGCAGTACTTC.

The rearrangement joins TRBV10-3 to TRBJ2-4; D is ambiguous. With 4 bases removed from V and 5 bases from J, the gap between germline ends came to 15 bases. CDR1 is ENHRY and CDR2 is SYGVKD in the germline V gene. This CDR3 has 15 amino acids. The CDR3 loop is CAISGGDGIQNIQYF. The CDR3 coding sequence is TGTGCCATCAGTGGCGGTGATGGAATACAAAACATTCAGTACTTC.

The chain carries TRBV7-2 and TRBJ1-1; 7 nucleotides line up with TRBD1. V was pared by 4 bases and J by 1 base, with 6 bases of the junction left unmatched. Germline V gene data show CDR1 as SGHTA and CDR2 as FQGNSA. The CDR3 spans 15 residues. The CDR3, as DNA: TGTGCCAGCAGCTCGACAGGGTTAAAGAACACTGAAGCTTTCTTT. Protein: CASSSTGLKNTEAFF.

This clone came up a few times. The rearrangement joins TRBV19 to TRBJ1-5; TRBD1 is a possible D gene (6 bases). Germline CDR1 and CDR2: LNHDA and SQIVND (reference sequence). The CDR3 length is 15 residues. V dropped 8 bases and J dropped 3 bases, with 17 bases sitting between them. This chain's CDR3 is CASGQTGEYNQPQHF. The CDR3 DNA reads TGTGCCAGTGGGCAGACAGGAGAGTACAATCAGCCCCAGCATTTT.